This T cell receptor beta chain was recovered during a study of spatial heterogeneity in lung cancer. Study findings and constraints: Counts that tracked tumor mutation counts were those of expanded intratumoral alpha and beta TCRs.

In its sample, this clonotype was seen many times. What it binds is not known. MiXCR was run by TCRdb on the 5' RACE reads, yielding one entry per CDR3 protein. The table records thousands of distinct CDR3 sequences, about 1.5% of them present only once. Per germline, CDR1 MDHEN and CDR2 SYDVKM. The CDR3 is made up of 17 amino acids. V gave up 3 bases and J gave up 1 base, with 19 bases separating them. Indicated time point: sample taken at primary tumor resection. The sample consisted of lung tumor tissue, taken at surgery. The chain recombines TRBV28 with TRBJ2-7, with D unresolved. The origin of this receptor is a male donor with early-stage non-small cell lung cancer. The CDR3 region has the DNA TGTGCCAGCAGTTTTAGGACGGCCATCGGTCTTTCCTACGAGCAGTACTTC. This gives the protein CASSFRTAIGLSYEQYF.